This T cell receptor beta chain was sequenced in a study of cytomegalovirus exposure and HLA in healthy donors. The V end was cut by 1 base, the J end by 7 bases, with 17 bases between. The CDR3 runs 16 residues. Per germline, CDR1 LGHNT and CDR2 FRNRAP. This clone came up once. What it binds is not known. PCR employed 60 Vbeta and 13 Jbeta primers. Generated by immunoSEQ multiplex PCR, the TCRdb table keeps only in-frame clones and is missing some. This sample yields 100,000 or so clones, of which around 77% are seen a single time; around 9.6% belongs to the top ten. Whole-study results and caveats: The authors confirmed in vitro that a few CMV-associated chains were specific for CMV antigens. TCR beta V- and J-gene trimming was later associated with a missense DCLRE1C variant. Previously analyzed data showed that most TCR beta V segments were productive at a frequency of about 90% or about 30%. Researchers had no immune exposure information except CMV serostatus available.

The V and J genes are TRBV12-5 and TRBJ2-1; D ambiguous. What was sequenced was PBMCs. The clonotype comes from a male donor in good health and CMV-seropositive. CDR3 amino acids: CASGLGSNRELNEQFF. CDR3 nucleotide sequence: TGTGCTAGTGGTTTGGGGTCCAACAGAGAACTTAATGAGCAGTTCTTC.